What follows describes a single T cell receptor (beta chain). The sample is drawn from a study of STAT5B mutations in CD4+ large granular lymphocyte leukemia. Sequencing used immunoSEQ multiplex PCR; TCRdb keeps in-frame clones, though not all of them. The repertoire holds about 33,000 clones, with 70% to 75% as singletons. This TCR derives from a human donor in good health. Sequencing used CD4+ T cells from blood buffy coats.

The CDR3 spells CASSFADAREQYF. The CDR3 nucleotides read TGTGCCAGCAGCTTCGCGGACGCTCGCGAGCAGTACTTC. The gene calls are TRBV7-2 and TRBJ2-5; D uncertain. The closer fit of TRBJ2-7 to the DNA end suggests the J call may be wrong. Per germline, CDR1 SGHTA and CDR2 FQGNSA. This CDR3 region has 13 residues.